This T cell receptor beta chain was identified during a study of cytotoxic CD8 clonotypes in ibrutinib-treated CLL. The data were produced by immunoSEQ multiplex PCR, yet TCRdb's version contains in-frame clones alone and is incomplete. The repertoire holds more than 70,000 clones, with roughly 77% as singletons. Genomic DNA in a quantity of around 2 micrograms was derived from cryopreserved PBMCs for TCR beta libraries. As concerns this clone: The antigen is undetermined.

Study-level results: Among the clonotypes, public ones were uncommon and contracted or held stable on treatment. Timing of sampling differed between sustained-remission and progressing patients.

Germline values: CDR1 MNHEY, CDR2 SVGAGI. Trimming shortened V by 0 bases and J by 12 bases, and 20 bases separated the two germline ends. The CDR3 length is 16 residues. Sequenced material: PBMCs, taken after 12 months of ibrutinib treatment. The J gene is TRBJ1-4, the V gene TRBV6-5, with D tentatively TRBD1 (6 bases). The sequence derives from a human donor with chronic lymphocytic leukemia. The CDR3 DNA reads as TGTGCCAGCAGTTACTCAGGGCATATCAAGGGGGGGGAACTGTTTTTT. As protein: CASSYSGHIKGGELFF.